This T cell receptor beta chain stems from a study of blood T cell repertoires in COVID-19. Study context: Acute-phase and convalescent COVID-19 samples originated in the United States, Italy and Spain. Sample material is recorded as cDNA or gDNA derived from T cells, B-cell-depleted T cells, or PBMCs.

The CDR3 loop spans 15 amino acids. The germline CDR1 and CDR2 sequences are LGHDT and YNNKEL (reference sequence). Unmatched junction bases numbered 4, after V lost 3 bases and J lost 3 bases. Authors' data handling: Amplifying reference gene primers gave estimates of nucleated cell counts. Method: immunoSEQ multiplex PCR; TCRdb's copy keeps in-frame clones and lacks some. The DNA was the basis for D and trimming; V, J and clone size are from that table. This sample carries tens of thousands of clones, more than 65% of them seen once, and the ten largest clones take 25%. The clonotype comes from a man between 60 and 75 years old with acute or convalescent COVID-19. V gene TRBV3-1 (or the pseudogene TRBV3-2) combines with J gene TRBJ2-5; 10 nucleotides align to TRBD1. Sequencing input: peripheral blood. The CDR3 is CASSQWGTGEETQYF. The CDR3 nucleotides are TGTGCCAGCAGCCAGTGGGGGACAGGGGAAGAGACCCAGTACTTC.